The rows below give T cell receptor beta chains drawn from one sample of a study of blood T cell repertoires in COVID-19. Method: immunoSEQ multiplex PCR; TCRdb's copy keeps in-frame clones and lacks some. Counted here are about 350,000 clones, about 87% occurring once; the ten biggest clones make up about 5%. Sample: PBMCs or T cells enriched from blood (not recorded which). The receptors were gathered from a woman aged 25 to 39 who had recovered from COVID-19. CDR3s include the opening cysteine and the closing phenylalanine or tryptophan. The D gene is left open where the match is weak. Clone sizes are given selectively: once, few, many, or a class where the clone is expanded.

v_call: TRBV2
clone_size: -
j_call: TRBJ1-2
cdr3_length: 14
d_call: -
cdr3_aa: CARIPPIGNYGYTF
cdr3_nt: TGTGCCAGGATCCCTCCGATCGGTAACTATGGCTACACCTTC

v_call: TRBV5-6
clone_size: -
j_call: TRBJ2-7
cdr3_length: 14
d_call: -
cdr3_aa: CASSSRTFSYEQYF
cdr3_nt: TGTGCCAGCAGCTCTCGGACTTTTTCCTACGAGCAGTACTTC

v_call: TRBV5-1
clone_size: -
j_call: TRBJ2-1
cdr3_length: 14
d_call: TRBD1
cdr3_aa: CASSLGDRVYEQFF
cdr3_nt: TGCGCCAGCAGCTTGGGGGACAGGGTATATGAGCAGTTCTTC

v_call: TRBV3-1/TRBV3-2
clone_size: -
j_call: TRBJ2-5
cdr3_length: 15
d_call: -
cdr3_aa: CASSETGWYQETQYF
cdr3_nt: TGTGCCAGCAGCGAAACAGGGTGGTACCAAGAGACCCAGTACTTC

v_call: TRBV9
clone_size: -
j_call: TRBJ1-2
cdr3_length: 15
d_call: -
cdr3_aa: CASSVDVSASYGYTF
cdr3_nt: TGTGCCAGCAGCGTAGATGTCAGCGCAAGCTATGGCTACACCTTC

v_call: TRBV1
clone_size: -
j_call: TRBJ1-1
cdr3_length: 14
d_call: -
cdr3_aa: CTSSQDIPGTEAFF
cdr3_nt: TGCACCAGCAGCCAAGATATCCCAGGTACTGAAGCTTTCTTT

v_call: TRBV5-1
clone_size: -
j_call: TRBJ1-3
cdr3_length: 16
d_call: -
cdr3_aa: CASSPQAVRPGNTIYF
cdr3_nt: TGCGCCAGCAGCCCCCAGGCCGTCCGACCTGGAAACACCATATATTTT

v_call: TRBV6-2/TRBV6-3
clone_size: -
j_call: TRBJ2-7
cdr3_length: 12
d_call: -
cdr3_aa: CASSNRVYEQYF
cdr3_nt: TGTGCCAGCAGTAATCGGGTCTACGAGCAGTACTTC

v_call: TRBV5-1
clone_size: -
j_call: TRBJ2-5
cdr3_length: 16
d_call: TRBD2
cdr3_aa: CASSFRLAGGRETQYF
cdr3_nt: TGCGCCAGCAGCTTCCGACTAGCGGGGGGGCGAGAGACCCAGTACTTC

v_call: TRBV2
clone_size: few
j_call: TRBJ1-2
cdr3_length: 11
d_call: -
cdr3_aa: CASLGGGGYTF
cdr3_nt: TGTGCCAGCCTCGGAGGCGGGGGCTACACCTTC

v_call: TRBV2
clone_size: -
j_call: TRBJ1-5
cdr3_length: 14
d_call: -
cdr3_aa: CASSEDQRGQPQHF
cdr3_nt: TGTGCCAGCAGTGAGGACCAGCGGGGTCAGCCCCAGCATTTT

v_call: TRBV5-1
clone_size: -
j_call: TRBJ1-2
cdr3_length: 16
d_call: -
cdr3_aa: CASSLEALNRRHGYTF
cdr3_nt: TGCGCCAGCAGCTTGGAAGCCCTCAACAGGCGCCATGGCTACACCTTC

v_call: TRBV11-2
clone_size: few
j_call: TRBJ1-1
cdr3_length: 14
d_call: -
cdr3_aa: CASSLEWGVTEAFF
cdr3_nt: TGTGCCAGCAGCCTAGAATGGGGAGTCACTGAAGCTTTCTTT

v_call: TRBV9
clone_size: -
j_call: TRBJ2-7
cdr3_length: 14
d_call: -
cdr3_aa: CASSVGRASYEQYF
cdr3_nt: TGTGCCAGCAGCGTAGGGAGGGCGTCCTACGAGCAGTACTTC

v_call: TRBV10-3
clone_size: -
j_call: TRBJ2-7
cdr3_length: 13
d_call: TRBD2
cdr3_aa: CAISEPGGSGQYF
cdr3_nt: TGTGCCATCAGTGAGCCGGGGGGATCGGGGCAGTACTTC

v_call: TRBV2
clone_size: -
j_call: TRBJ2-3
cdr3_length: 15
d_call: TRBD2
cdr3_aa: CASSEEGGLAYTQYF
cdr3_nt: TGTGCCAGCAGTGAGGAGGGGGGACTAGCCTATACGCAGTATTTT

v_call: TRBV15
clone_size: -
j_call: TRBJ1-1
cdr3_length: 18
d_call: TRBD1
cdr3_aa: CATSTDRGSQITNTEAFF
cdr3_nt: TGTGCCACCAGCACCGACAGGGGGTCCCAAATTACGAACACTGAAGCTTTCTTT

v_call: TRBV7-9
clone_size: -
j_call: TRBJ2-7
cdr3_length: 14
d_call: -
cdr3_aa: CASSSTGFSYEQYF
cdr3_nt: TGTGCCAGCAGCTCGACAGGTTTCTCCTACGAGCAGTACTTC